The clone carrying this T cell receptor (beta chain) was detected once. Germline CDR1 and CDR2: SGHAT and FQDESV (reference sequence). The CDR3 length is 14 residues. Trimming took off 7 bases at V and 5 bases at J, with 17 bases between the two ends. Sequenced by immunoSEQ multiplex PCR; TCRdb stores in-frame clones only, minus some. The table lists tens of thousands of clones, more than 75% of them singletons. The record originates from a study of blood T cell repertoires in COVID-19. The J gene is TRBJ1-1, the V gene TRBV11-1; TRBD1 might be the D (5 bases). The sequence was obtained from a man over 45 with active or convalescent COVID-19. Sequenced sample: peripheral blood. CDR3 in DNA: TGTGCCAGCACCATAGGGGTGTGGACGACTGAAGCTTTCTTT. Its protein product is CASTIGVWTTEAFF.